This paragraph covers one TCR beta chain sequence. Its antigen is undetermined. Per the germline V gene, CDR1 is WSHSY and CDR2 is SAAADI. The CDR3 runs 11 residues. V was cut by 6 bases and J by 5 bases, with 8 bases left in between. These data are taken from a study of cytomegalovirus exposure and HLA in healthy donors. Study summary: An earlier analysis identified more than 90 million unique TCR beta sequences in some 170 million T cells.

Study results and limitations: In vitro assays verified that three CMV-associated chains recognized CMV antigens specifically. In a later analysis, a genetic analysis reported fewer productive-TCR N-insertions in an Asian-associated ancestry cluster than the cohort average. A missense variant in DCLRE1C was later tied to TCR beta V- and J-gene trimming.

Primers included in the PCR were 60 Vbeta and 13 Jbeta primers. TCRdb keeps only in-frame clones here, not all; method: immunoSEQ multiplex PCR. This sample has 190,000 or so clones, with 79% found just once. The receptor was derived from a girl aged 5-17 years in good health and CMV-seropositive. The sample comprised PBMCs. V gene TRBV10-2 combines with J gene TRBJ2-7; D possibly corresponds to TRBD2 (5 bases). This CDR3 is CASRSLDEQYF. The CDR3 DNA is TGCGCCAGCAGGTCACTAGACGAGCAGTACTTC.